This T cell receptor (beta chain) was identified during a study of OX40 agonist ivuxolimab in advanced cancers. The wider study: The study treated patients with ivuxolimab, an agonistic anti-OX40 (CD134) antibody. Intravenous ivuxolimab at 0.01 to 10 mg/kg was given to patients every 2 weeks.

This table comes from immunoSEQ multiplex PCR, and its TCRdb copy is limited to in-frame clones, with some not included. The repertoire holds 70,000 to 95,000 clones, with roughly 85% as singletons. This CDR3 is built from 14 residues. Germline V CDR1 and CDR2: GTSNPN, SVGIG (reference sequence). The V gene end was trimmed by 5 bases and the J gene end by 6 bases; junction bases not matched to a gene: 7. The gene calls are TRBV30 and TRBJ2-2; 9 bases align to TRBD2. The sample was CD4+ or CD8+ T cells sorted from blood, taken in a trial of the OX40 agonist ivuxolimab. The origin of this receptor is an adult with an advanced solid tumor such as melanoma, head and neck, liver or kidney cancer. The CDR3 loop reads CAWGGGRAAGELFF. DNA of the CDR3: TGTGCCTGGGGGGGCGGGAGGGCCGCCGGGGAGCTGTTTTTT.